What follows are 2 T cell receptor beta chains derived from one specimen sequenced in a study of spatial heterogeneity in lung cancer (dated by TCRdb to the late 2010s). Receptor amplification or capture employed 5' RACE. TCRdb records NextSeq 500 as the sequencer. TCRdb took the public reads, trimmed them with fastp at Q25, ran MiXCR for clone calling and kept in-frame beta chains. Here each entry gathers all rows of one CDR3 protein and keeps the most common genes and DNA. The sample yields about 36,000 distinct CDR3 sequences; approximately 5.2% were counted once. The ten most abundant clones make up 25% to 30% of the sample. The sample's time point, from its label and the paper: sample taken at primary tumor resection. For TCR sequencing, whole RNA was extracted from tumor and nontumor lung tissue, or from cryopreserved PBMC samples, and no cell sorting was done. The specimen comprised PBMCs, sampled at surgery. The receptors shown here come from a female donor with early-stage non-small cell lung cancer.

This chain connects TRBV5-1 to TRBJ2-5; tentatively, D is TRBD1 (7 bases). The germline CDR1 and CDR2 sequences are SGHRS and YFSETQ. The CDR3 sequence is 14 residues long. The germline V and J ends were trimmed by 4 bases and 5 bases, with 15 bases remaining between them. The CDR3 bases are TGCGCCAGCAGCACACGCCCAGGGGGGGAGACCCAGTACTTC. Translation: CASSTRPGGETQYF.

This clonotype was found many times. The chain's CDR3 is CASRGGADTQYF. The CDR3 coding sequence is TGTGCCAGCCGGGGGGGGGCAGATACGCAGTATTTT. This rearrangement joins TRBV4-2 to TRBJ2-3, with 8 bases fitting TRBD2. The ends lost 8 bases at V and 4 bases at J; junction bases unmatched: 2. CDR1 and CDR2 (germline): LGHNA, YNFKEQ. CDR3 length: 12 amino acids.